This TCR beta chain was sequenced for a study of blood T cells in healthy people across ages. This clonotype was found a few times. Collection of 8.5 to 10 milliliters of peripheral blood was performed for each donor. The germline V gene encodes CDR1 LGHDT and CDR2 YNNKEL (reference sequence). V was cut by 3 bases and J by 4 bases, with 9 bases left in between. This CDR3 is 13 amino acids long. It was with a sample-barcoded 5' primer and a J-beta primer mix that a second PCR of about 6 to 12 cycles was run. TCRdb itself ran the 5' RACE reads through MiXCR, one entry per CDR3 protein. The table includes over 600,000 distinct CDR3 sequences, 40% to 50% detected once.

The sequence derives from a man older than 75 in good health. The sample consisted of blood. The chain carries TRBV3-1 and TRBJ1-1, with a tentative D call TRBD1 (5 bases). The CDR3 is CASSHRRGTEAFF. CDR3 DNA: TGTGCCAGCAGCCACAGGAGGGGCACTGAAGCTTTCTTT.